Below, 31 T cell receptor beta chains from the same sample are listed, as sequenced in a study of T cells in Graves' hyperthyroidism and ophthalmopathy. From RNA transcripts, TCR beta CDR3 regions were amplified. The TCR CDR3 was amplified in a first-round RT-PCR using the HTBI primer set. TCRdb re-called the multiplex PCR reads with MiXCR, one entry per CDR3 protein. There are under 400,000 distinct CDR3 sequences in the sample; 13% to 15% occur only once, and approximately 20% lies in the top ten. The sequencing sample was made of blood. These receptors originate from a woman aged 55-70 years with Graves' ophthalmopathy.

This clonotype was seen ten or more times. In nucleotides, the CDR3 is TGTGCCATCAAACCGGGACTAGCGGGAGCCACCTCCTACAATGAGCAGTTCTTC. It specifies CAIKPGLAGATSYNEQFF. The chain employs TRBV10-3 and TRBJ2-1, with 14 bases fitting TRBD2. Germline V gives CDR1 ENHRY, CDR2 SYGVKD. The CDR3 loop spans 18 amino acids. J was trimmed by 0 bases and V by 7 bases; bases with no gene match: 8.

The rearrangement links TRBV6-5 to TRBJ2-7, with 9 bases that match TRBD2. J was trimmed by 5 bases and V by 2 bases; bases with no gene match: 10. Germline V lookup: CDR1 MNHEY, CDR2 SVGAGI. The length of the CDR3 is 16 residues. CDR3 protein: CASSYTQLSGRNEQYF. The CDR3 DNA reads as TGTGCCAGCAGTTACACCCAACTAAGCGGGAGGAACGAGCAGTACTTC.

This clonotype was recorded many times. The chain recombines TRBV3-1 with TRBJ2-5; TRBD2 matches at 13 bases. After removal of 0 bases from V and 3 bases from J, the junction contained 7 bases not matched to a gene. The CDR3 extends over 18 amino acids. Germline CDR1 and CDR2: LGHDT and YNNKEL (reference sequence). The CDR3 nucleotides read TGTGCCAGCAGCCAAGAGAGGAGTGGACTAGCGGGAGAAGAGACCCAGTACTTC. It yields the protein CASSQERSGLAGEETQYF.

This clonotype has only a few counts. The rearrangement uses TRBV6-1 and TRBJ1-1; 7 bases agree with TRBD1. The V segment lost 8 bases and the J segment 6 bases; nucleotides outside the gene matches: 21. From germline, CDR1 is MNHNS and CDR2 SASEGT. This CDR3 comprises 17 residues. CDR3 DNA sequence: TGTGCCAGCTGCCGCGTGGGAGCCCGGGACAGTATGTCTGAAGCTTTCTTT. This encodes CASCRVGARDSMSEAFF.

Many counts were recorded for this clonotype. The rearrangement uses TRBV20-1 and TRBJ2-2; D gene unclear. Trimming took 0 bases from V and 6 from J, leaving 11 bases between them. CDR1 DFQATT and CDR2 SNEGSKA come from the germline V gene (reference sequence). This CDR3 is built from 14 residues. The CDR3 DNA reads TGCAGTGCTAGAGATCTTAGGGTGGCCGGGGAGCTGTTTTTT. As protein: CSARDLRVAGELFF.

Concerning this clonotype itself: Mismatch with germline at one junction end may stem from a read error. This chain's CDR3 is CASPPQGETQYF. The CDR3 DNA is TGTGCCAGCCCACCCCAGGGGGAGACCCAGTACTTC. The rearrangement uses TRBV18 and TRBJ2-5; a possible D gene is TRBD1 (6 bases). This CDR3 has 12 amino acids. Germline values: CDR1 KGHSH, CDR2 LQKENI. The full variable domain, rest sourced from reference TRBV18 and TRBJ2-5, is NAGVMQNPRHLVRRRGQEARLRCSPMKGHSHVYWYRQLPEEGLKFMVYLQKENIIDESGMPKERFSAEFPKEGPSILRIQQVVRGDSAAYFCASPPQGETQYFGPGTRLLVL.

The CDR3 nucleotides are TGTGCCAGCAGCCACGGACAGGGGGCTTCAGACGAGCAGTACTTC. Translation: CASSHGQGASDEQYF. The rearrangement joins TRBV7-9 to TRBJ2-7, with 11 bases fitting TRBD1. This CDR3 spans 15 amino acids. Germline-derived CDR1 and CDR2 are SEHNR and FQNEAQ (reference sequence). The V and J ends lost 5 bases and 5 bases, in that order; junction bases with no gene match: 8. Full variable domain (remainder filled in from reference TRBV7-9 and TRBJ2-7): DTGVSQNPRHKITKRGQNVTFRCDPISEHNRLYWYRQTLGQGPEFLTYFQNEAQLEKSRLLSDRFSAERPKGSFSTLEIQRTEQGDSAMYLCASSHGQGASDEQYFGPGTRLTVT.

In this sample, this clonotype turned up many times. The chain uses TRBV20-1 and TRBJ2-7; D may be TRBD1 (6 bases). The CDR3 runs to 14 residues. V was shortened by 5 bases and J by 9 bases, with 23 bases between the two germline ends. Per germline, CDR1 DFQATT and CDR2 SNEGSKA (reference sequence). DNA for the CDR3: TGCAGTGCTCAGAACAGGGAGCTCGGCGTGGGGCAGTACTTC. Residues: CSAQNRELGVGQYF.

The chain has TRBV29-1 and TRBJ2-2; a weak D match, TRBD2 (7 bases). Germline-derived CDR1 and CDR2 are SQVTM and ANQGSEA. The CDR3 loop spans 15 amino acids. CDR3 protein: CTFGGADGITGELFF. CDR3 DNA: TGCACCTTTGGGGGGGCTGACGGGATCACCGGGGAGCTGTTTTTT.

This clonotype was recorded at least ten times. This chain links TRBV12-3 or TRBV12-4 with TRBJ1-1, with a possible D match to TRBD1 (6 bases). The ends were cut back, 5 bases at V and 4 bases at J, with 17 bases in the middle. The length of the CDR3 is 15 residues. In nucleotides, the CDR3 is TGTGCCAGCAGTAAAGTCAGGGGCGGTGGCACTGAAGCTTTCTTT. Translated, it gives CASSKVRGGGTEAFF.

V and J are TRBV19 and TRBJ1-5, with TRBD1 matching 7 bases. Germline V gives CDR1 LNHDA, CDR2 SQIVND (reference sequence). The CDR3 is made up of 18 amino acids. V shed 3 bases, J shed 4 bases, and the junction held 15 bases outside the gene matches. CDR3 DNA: TGTGCCAGTAGTATGCGGGGAGGAGGGGGCCACGCGAATCAGCCCCAGCATTTT. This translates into CASSMRGGGGHANQPQHF.

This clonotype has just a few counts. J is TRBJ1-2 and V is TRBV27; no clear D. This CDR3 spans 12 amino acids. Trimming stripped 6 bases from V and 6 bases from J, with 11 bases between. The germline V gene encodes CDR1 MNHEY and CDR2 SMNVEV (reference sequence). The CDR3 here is CASRSWVDGYTF. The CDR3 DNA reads TGTGCCAGCAGGTCTTGGGTAGATGGCTACACCTTC.

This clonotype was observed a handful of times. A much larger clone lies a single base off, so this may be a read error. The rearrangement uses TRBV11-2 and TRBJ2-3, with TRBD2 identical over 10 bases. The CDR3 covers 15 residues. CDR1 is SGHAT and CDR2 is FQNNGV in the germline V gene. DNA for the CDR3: TGTGCCAGCAGCTTTAGGACTAGCGGATCAGATACGCAGTGTTTT. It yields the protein CASSFRTSGSDTQCF. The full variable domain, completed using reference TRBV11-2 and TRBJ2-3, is EAGVAQSPRYKIIEKRQSVAFWCNPISGHATLYWYQQILGQGPKLLIQFQNNGVVDDSQLPKDRFSAERLKGVDSTLKIQPAKLEDSAVYLCASSFRTSGSDTQCFGPGTRLTVL.

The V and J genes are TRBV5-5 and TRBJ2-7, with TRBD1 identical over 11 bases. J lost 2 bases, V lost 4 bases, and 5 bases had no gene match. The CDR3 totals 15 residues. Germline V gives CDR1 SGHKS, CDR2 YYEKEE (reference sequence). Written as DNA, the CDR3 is TGTGCCAGCAGCGCCCAGGGACAGGGGGCCTACGAGCAGTACTTC. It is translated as CASSAQGQGAYEQYF.

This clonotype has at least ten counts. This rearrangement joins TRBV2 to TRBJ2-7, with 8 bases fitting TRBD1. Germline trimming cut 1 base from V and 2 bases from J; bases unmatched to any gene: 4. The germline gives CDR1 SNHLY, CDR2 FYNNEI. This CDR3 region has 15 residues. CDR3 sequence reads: CASSEVRTGTYEQYF. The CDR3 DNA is TGTGCCAGCAGTGAAGTTAGGACAGGGACCTACGAGCAGTACTTC.

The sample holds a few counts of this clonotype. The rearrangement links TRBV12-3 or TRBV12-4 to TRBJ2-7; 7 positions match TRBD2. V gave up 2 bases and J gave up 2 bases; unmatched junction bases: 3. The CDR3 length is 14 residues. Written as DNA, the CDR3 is TGTGCCAGCAGTTTACGGGGGAGGGCCTACGAGCAGTACTTC. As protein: CASSLRGRAYEQYF.

The CDR3 DNA sequence: TGTGCCACCAGTGATTCATTACCTGGACTAGCCCCCGATGAGCAGTTCTTC. It yields the protein CATSDSLPGLAPDEQFF. The chain recombines TRBV24-1 with TRBJ2-1; TRBD2 matches 8 bases. CDR1 is KGHDR and CDR2 is SFDVKD in the germline V gene. The CDR3 is 17 amino acids. The V and J ends lost 2 bases and 8 bases, in that order; junction bases with no gene match: 13.

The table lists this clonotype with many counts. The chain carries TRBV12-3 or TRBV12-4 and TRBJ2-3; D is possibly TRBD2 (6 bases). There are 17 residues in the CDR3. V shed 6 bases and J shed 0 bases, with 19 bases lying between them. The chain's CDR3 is CASSLRGGGPSTDTQYF. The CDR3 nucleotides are TGTGCCAGCAGCTTGAGGGGCGGAGGGCCGAGCACAGATACGCAGTATTTT.

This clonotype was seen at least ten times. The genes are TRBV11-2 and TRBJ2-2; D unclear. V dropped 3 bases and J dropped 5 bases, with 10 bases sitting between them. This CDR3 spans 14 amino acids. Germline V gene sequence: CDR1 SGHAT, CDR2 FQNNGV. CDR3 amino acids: CASSLEYQTGELFF. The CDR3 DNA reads TGTGCCAGCAGCTTGGAATACCAAACCGGGGAGCTGTTTTTT.

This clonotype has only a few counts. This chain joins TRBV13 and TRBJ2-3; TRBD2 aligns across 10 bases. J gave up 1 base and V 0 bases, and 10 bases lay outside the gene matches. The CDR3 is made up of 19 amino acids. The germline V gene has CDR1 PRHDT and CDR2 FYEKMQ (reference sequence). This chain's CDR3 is CASSLGLAGHMVGTDTQYF. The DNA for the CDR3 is TGTGCCAGCAGCTTAGGACTAGCGGGACACATGGTTGGCACAGATACGCAGTATTTT.

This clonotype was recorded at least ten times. CDR3 sequence: CASSGASGSTHNEQFF. The CDR3 DNA is TGTGCCAGCAGTGGCGCTAGCGGGAGTACCCACAATGAGCAGTTCTTC. The chain carries TRBV2 and TRBJ2-1; 10 nucleotides agree with TRBD2. Trimming cost V 4 bases and J 5 bases; bases outside gene matches: 8. CDR1 is SNHLY and CDR2 is FYNNEI in the germline V gene. The CDR3 covers 16 residues.

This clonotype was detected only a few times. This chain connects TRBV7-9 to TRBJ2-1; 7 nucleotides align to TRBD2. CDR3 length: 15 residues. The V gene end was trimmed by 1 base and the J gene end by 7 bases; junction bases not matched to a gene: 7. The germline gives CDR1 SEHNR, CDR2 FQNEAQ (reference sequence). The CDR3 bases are TGTGCCAGCAGCTTAGTGTCTAGCGGTACAAATGAGCAGTTCTTC. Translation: CASSLVSSGTNEQFF. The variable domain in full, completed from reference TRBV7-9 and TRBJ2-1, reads DTGVSQNPRHKITKRGQNVTFRCDPISEHNRLYWYRQTLGQGPEFLTYFQNEAQLEKSRLLSDRFSAERPKGSFSTLEIQRTEQGDSAMYLCASSLVSSGTNEQFFGPGTRLTVL.

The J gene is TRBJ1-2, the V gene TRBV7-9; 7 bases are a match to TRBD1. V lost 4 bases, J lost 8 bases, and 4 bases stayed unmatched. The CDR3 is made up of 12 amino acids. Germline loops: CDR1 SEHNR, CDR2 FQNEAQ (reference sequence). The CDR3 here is CASSSGQWGYTF. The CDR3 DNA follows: TGTGCCAGCAGCTCGGGACAGTGGGGCTACACCTTC.

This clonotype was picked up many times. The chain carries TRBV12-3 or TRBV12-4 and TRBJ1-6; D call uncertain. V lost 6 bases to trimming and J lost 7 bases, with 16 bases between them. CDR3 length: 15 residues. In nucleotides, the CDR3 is TGTGCCAGCAGGCCCCCTGGACCGACAAATTCACCCCTCCACTTT. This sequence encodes CASRPPGPTNSPLHF.

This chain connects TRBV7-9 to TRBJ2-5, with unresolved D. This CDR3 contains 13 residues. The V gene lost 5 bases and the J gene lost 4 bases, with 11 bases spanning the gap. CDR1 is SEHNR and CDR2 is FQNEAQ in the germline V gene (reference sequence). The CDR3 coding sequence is TGTGCCAGCAGCCGAGTCCTATCAGAGACCCAGTACTTC. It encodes CASSRVLSETQYF.

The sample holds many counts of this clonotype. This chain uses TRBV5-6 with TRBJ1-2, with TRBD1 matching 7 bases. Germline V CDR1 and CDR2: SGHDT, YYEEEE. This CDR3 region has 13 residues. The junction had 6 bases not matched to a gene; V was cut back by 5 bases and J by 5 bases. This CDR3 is CASSDDRAYGYTF. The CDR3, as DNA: TGTGCCAGCAGTGACGACAGGGCGTATGGCTACACCTTC.

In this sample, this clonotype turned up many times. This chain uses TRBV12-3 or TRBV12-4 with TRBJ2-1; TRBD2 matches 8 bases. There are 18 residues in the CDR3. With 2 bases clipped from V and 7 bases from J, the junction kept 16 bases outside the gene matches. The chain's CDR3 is CASSLMVAAPGGMNEQFF. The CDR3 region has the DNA TGTGCCAGCAGTTTAATGGTAGCGGCCCCGGGGGGGATGAATGAGCAGTTCTTC.

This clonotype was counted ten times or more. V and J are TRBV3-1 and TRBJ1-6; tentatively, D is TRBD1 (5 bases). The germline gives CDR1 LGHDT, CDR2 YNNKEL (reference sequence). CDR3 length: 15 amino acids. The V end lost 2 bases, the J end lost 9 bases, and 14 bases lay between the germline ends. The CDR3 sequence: CASSQSRGDGSPLHF. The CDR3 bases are TGTGCCAGCAGCCAAAGCCGAGGGGACGGTTCACCCCTCCACTTT.

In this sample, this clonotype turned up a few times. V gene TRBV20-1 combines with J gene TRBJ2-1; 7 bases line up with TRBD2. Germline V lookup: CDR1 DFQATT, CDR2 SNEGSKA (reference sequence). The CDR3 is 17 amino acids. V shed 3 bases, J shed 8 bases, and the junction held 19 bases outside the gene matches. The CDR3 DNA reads TGCAGTGCTAGGACCCTACGCTGGACTAGAGCAGGCCATGAGCAGTTCTTC. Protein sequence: CSARTLRWTRAGHEQFF.

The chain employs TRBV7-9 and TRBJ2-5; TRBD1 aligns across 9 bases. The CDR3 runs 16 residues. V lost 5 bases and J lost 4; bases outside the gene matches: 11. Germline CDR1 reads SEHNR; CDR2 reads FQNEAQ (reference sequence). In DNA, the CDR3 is TGTGCCAGCAGCACCGGGACAGGGAGTTTCGTAGAGACCCAGTACTTC. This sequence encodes CASSTGTGSFVETQYF.

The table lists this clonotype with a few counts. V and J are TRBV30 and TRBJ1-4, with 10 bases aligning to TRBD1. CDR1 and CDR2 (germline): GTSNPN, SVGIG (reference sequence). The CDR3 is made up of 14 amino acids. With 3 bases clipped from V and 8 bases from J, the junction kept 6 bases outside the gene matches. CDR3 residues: CAWRLTGGGEKLFF. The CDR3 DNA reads TGTGCCTGGAGGCTGACAGGGGGCGGCGAAAAACTGTTTTTT.